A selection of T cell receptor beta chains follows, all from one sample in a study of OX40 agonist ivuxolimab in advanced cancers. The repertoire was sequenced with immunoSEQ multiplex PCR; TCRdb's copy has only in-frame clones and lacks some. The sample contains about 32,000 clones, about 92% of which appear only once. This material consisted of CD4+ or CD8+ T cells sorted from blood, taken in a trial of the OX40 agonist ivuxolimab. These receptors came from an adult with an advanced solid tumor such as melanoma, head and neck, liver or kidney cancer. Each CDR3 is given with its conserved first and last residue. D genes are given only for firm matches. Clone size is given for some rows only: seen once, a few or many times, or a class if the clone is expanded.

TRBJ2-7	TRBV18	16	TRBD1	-	TGTGCCAGCTCACCTTTGGACAGGGTTTCGATCCACGAGCAGTACTTC	CASSPLDRVSIHEQYF
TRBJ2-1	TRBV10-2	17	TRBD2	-	TGCGCCAGCAGTGAGTCGGGGACTAGCGGGGGCTACAATGAGCAGTTCTTC	CASSESGTSGGYNEQFF
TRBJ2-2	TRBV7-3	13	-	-	TGTGCCAGCAGCCTCATGGGAAGCGGGGAGCTGTTTTTT	CASSLMGSGELFF
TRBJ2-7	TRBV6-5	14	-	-	TGTGCCAGCAGTTACGAGTCTGGGACCTACGAGCAGTACTTC	CASSYESGTYEQYF
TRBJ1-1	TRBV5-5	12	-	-	TGTGCCAGCAGCTTGCCCGGACAGGAAGCTTTCTTT	CASSLPGQEAFF
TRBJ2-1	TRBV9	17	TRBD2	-	TGTGCCAGCAGCGCTCTGGGGACTAGCGGGGGGCTAAATGAGCAGTTCTTC	CASSALGTSGGLNEQFF
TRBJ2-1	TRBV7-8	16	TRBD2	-	TGTGCCAGCAGCTACGGCGCTAGCGGGGGATTCAATGAGCAGTTCTTC	CASSYGASGGFNEQFF
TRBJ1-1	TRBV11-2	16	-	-	TGTGCCAGCAGTCTCGGCAGGAGATATCTGAACACTGAAGCTTTCTTT	CASSLGRRYLNTEAFF
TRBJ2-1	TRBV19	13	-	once	TGTGCCAGTAGTCACGGGATATACAATGAGCAGTTCTTC	CASSHGIYNEQFF
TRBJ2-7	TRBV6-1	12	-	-	TGTGCCAGCAAAGGGGAAAAGTACGAGCAGTACTTC	CASKGEKYEQYF
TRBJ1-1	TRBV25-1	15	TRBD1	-	TGTGCCAGCAGTGAATCCTGGGCAGGGGGAACTGAAGCTTTCTTT	CASSESWAGGTEAFF
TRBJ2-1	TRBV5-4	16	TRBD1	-	TGTGCCAGCAGCGCTCCTCAGGGGGCGGATTTGGGTGAGCAGTTCTTC	CASSAPQGADLGEQFF
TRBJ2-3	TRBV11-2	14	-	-	TGTGCCAGCAGCTTATGGGGGGTTGAAGATACGCAGTATTTT	CASSLWGVEDTQYF
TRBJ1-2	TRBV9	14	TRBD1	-	TGTGCCAGCAGCGGACCGGGACAGACTTATGGCTACACCTTC	CASSGPGQTYGYTF
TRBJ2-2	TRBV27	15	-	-	TGTGCCAGCAGTTTAACCGACACCTCCACCGGGGAGCTGTTTTTT	CASSLTDTSTGELFF
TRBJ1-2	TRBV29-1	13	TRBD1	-	TGCAGCGTTGAAACAGGGGCTAACTATGGCTACACCTTC	CSVETGANYGYTF
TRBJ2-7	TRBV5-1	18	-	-	TGCGCCAGCAGCTTGGGTCGTCTCTCGGGGGGCTCCTCCTACGAGCAGTACTTC	CASSLGRLSGGSSYEQYF
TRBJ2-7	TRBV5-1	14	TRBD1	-	TGCGCCAGCAGCTTGGGACAGGGAGCCTACGAGCAGTACTTC	CASSLGQGAYEQYF
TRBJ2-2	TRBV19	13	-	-	TGTGCCAGTAACGTAGGGAACACCGGGGAGCTGTTTTTT	CASNVGNTGELFF
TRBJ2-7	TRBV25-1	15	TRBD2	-	TGTGCCAGCAGGGCCGGACTAGCGGAAAAGTACGAGCAGTACTTC	CASRAGLAEKYEQYF
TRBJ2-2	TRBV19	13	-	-	TGTGCCAGTGGAGGACGGAGCACCGGGGAGCTGTTTTTT	CASGGRSTGELFF
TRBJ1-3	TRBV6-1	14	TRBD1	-	TGTGCCAGCAGTGGGACAGGGTTTGGAAACACCATATATTTT	CASSGTGFGNTIYF
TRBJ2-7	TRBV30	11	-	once	TGTGCCTGGAGTGTACGAGGGGAGCAGTACTTC	CAWSVRGEQYF
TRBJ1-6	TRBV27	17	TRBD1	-	TGTGCCAGCAGTCCCGGACAGGGCCACTCCTATAATTCACCCCTCCACTTT	CASSPGQGHSYNSPLHF
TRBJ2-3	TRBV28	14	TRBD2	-	TGTGCCAGCAGGCTAGCGGGGGGGCAAGATACGCAGTATTTT	CASRLAGGQDTQYF
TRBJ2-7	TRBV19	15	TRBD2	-	TGTGCCAGTAGTATTGGCGGGAGGGCCTCCTACGAGCAGTACTTC	CASSIGGRASYEQYF
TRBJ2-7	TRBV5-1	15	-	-	TGCGCCAGCAGCCCGGAAAAGCAAGCCTCCTACGAGCAGTACTTC	CASSPEKQASYEQYF
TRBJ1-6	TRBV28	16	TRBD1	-	TGTGCCAGCAGTTTGGGACAGTCTAAATATAATTCACCCCTCCACTTT	CASSLGQSKYNSPLHF